One sample yielded the 19 T cell receptor beta chains listed below, sequenced in a study of blood T cell repertoires in COVID-19 (dated by TCRdb to 2018 to 2021). Receptor libraries were prepared by the immunoSEQ multiplex PCR assay. Not all clones reach the TCRdb copy of this immuneACCESS table, which keeps in-frame sequences only. Checked studies attribute under half of the gap to unresolved V genes and leave the rest unexplained. In this sample the table shows 86,000 or so clones, approximately 79% of which occur a single time. Together, the top ten hold 11% of the sample. The sequenced sample was peripheral blood. These receptor sequences come from a man between 65 and 85 years old with acute or convalescent COVID-19.

This rearrangement joins TRBV24-1 to TRBJ2-7; TRBD2 might be the D (5 bases). The CDR3 spans 14 residues. From germline, CDR1 is KGHDR and CDR2 SFDVKD. V lost 4 bases, J lost 6 bases, and 15 bases lay in between. The CDR3, as DNA: TGTGCCACCAGTGACCAAAGCTACGGGGTCGAGCAGTACTTC. It encodes CATSDQSYGVEQYF.

V is TRBV7-7 and J is TRBJ2-2; a possible D gene is TRBD1 (5 bases). In germline, CDR1 is SSHAT, CDR2 FNYEAQ (reference sequence). The CDR3 consists of 16 residues. The V end lost 4 bases, the J end lost 5 bases, and 17 bases lay between the germline ends. CDR3 loop: CASSSTGQGETGELFF. As DNA, the CDR3 is TGTGCCAGCAGCTCCACCGGGCAGGGTGAAACCGGGGAGCTGTTTTTT.

This sequence joins TRBV5-1 and TRBJ1-2; tentative D call: TRBD1 (6 bases). The CDR3 is 14 residues long. CDR1 is SGHRS, CDR2 YFSETQ, per germline. V was clipped by 9 bases and J by 4 bases, with 19 bases between them. CDR3 DNA: TGCGCCACCGAATCGGACAGAGACTTCTATGGCTACACCTTC. The encoded protein is CATESDRDFYGYTF.

The rearrangement uses TRBV27 and TRBJ1-3; tentative D call: TRBD1 (5 bases). Trimming shortened V by 0 bases and J by 4 bases, and 7 bases separated the two germline ends. Germline V gives CDR1 MNHEY, CDR2 SMNVEV (reference sequence). The length of the CDR3 is 14 residues. This chain's CDR3 is CASSLSYRGNTIYF. CDR3 in DNA: TGTGCCAGCAGTTTATCTTACAGGGGAAACACCATATATTTT.

The chain employs TRBV5-1 and TRBJ2-3, with 8 bases lining up with TRBD2. The CDR3 contains 15 residues. V trimming: 4 bases; J trimming: 3 bases; junction bases outside the gene matches: 7. Germline V gene lookup returns CDR1 SGHRS and CDR2 YFSETQ. The CDR3 DNA reads TGCGCCAGCAGCCTCGGGACTAGTGGGACAGATACGCAGTATTTT. This translates into CASSLGTSGTDTQYF.

The chain has TRBV7-3 and TRBJ2-5; the match to TRBD2 covers 12 bases. Trimming took 5 bases from V and 1 from J; bases not matched to a gene: 2. Germline V CDR1 and CDR2: SGHTA, FQGTGA. CDR3 length: 15 residues. The CDR3 region is CASSLLAGGQETQYF. In DNA form, the CDR3 reads TGTGCCAGCAGCCTACTAGCGGGGGGCCAAGAGACCCAGTACTTC.

J is TRBJ2-6 and V is TRBV3-1 (or the pseudogene TRBV3-2); the D gene is possibly TRBD1 (5 bases). Germline V gene data show CDR1 as LGHDT and CDR2 as YNNKEL (reference sequence). Trimming removed 2 bases from V and 4 bases from J, with 12 bases in between. The CDR3 length is 16 residues. The CDR3 is CASSQPQGTGANVLTF. The CDR3 DNA follows: TGTGCCAGCAGCCAACCGCAGGGAACCGGGGCCAACGTCCTGACTTTC.

The V call is TRBV30, the J call TRBJ1-4, with D perhaps TRBD1 (5 bases). V lost 6 bases and J 7 bases, leaving 15 bases between the germline ends. The CDR3 consists of 13 residues. The V gene's germline CDR1 is GTSNPN and CDR2 SVGIG (reference sequence). CDR3 bases: TGTGCCTGCCGGGAGCAGGGAAGTGAAAAACTGTTTTTT. It yields the protein CACREQGSEKLFF.

In nucleotides, the CDR3 is TGTGCTAGTGGTTTGAAATGGGAGCATTCACCCCTCCACTTT. Translation: CASGLKWEHSPLHF. The chain carries TRBV12-5 and TRBJ1-6; D remains unclear. The V end was cut by 2 bases, the J end by 8 bases, with 10 bases between. The CDR3 sequence is 14 residues long. The V gene's germline CDR1 is LGHNT and CDR2 FRNRAP.

J is TRBJ2-1 and V is TRBV7-6; 9 bases map to TRBD1. Germline assignment: CDR1 SGHVS and CDR2 FNYEAQ. The CDR3 has 16 amino acids. Trimming at V came to 5 bases and at J to 3 bases, leaving 8 bases not matched to a gene. The CDR3 nucleotides are TGTGCCAGCAGCAACGTCCAGACAGGGGGCTACAATGAGCAGTTCTTC. It is translated as CASSNVQTGGYNEQFF.

The chain joins TRBV2 to TRBJ1-1, with TRBD1 as a possible D gene (6 bases). V was clipped by 1 base and J by 10 bases, with 10 bases between them. The CDR3 covers 12 residues. Germline values: CDR1 SNHLY, CDR2 FYNNEI. CDR3 nucleotides: TGTGCCAGCAGTGAAGACAGGGAGGGAGCTTTCTTT. It codes for CASSEDREGAFF.

The chain recombines TRBV5-1 with TRBJ1-1, with D possibly being TRBD1 (6 bases). The V gene's germline CDR1 is SGHRS and CDR2 YFSETQ. The CDR3 contains 15 residues. V lost 3 bases and J lost 0, with 12 bases in between. The CDR3 loop reads CASSWEGGLNTEAFF. DNA of the CDR3: TGCGCCAGCAGCTGGGAGGGGGGCCTGAACACTGAAGCTTTCTTT.

V gene TRBV24-1 combines with J gene TRBJ2-5; a possible D gene is TRBD2 (6 bases). Looked up from germline, CDR1 is KGHDR and CDR2 is SFDVKD. The V end was cut by 3 bases, the J end by 4 bases, with 14 bases between. This CDR3 is 15 amino acids long. CDR3 in DNA: TGTGCCACCAGTGATGGGGCCCTGGGGGGAGAGACCCAGTACTTC. Translation: CATSDGALGGETQYF.

This chain joins TRBV3-1 (or the pseudogene TRBV3-2) and TRBJ1-2; D unresolved. V lost 4 bases and J 8 bases, leaving 14 bases between the germline ends. Germline V gives CDR1 LGHDT, CDR2 YNNKEL (reference sequence). CDR3 size: 13 residues. The CDR3 nucleotides read TGTGCCAGCAGCCGTCCGGGATTCAACGGCTACACCTTC. Protein: CASSRPGFNGYTF.

In its sample, this clone was seen a few times. This sequence joins TRBV18 and TRBJ2-7; 9 bases align to TRBD1. With V trimmed by 3 bases and J by 3 bases, 6 bases remained unmatched. Looked up from germline, CDR1 is KGHSH and CDR2 is LQKENI. The CDR3 loop spans 15 amino acids. The CDR3 protein is CASSPSGQGIYEQYF. CDR3 sequence (DNA): TGTGCCAGCTCACCTTCGGGACAGGGTATCTACGAGCAGTACTTC. Full variable domain (missing parts from reference TRBV18 and TRBJ2-7): NAGVMQNPRHLVRRRGQEARLRCSPMKGHSHVYWYRQLPEEGLKFMVYLQKENIIDESGMPKERFSAEFPKEGPSILRIQQVVRGDSAAYFCASSPSGQGIYEQYFGPGTRLTVT.

V is TRBV29-1 and J is TRBJ2-3; D is unresolved. This CDR3 is 11 amino acids long. Deletions cut 4 bases from V and 3 bases from J, with 5 bases between. CDR1 and CDR2 (germline): SQVTM, ANQGSEA. CDR3 in DNA: TGCAGCGTTGCGAGAACAGATACGCAGTATTTT. Protein: CSVARTDTQYF.

This clone has just one count. The chain couples TRBV10-3 to TRBJ1-3, with 8 bases lining up with TRBD1. The CDR3 extends over 14 amino acids. Germline lookup yields CDR1 ENHRY and CDR2 SYGVKD. Trimming removed 11 bases from V and 2 bases from J; junction bases left unmatched: 8. The CDR3 here is CAASGQGTGNTIYF. The CDR3 nucleotides read TGTGCCGCCTCAGGACAGGGTACTGGAAACACCATATATTTT.

The V call is TRBV7-2, the J call TRBJ1-1; D remains ambiguous. The CDR3 is 14 amino acids. Germline assignment: CDR1 SGHTA and CDR2 FQGNSA. Trimming took off 5 bases at V and 1 base at J, with 11 bases between the two ends. The CDR3 is CASSPSGQNTEAFF. CDR3 DNA sequence: TGTGCCAGCAGCCCTAGTGGCCAGAACACTGAAGCTTTCTTT.

V usage is TRBV23-1 and J usage is TRBJ1-2, with D maybe TRBD1 (5 bases). TRBV23-1 is an open reading frame whose function is uncertain. The CDR3 has 17 residues. The V end was cut by 0 bases, the J end by 4 bases, with 18 bases between. The CDR3 reads CASSQSKAQGSSYGYTF. The CDR3 region has the DNA TGCGCCAGCAGTCAATCGAAGGCCCAGGGCAGCTCCTATGGCTACACCTTC.